The 26 T cell receptor beta chains given below trace back to one sample, sequenced in a study of blood T cell repertoires in COVID-19 (dated by TCRdb to 2018 to 2020). Libraries were built with the immunoSEQ multiplex PCR assay. TCRdb re-hosts the immuneACCESS table, in-frame sequences only. Its copies lack some clones; in the studies checked, an unresolved V gene accounts for under half of them, and the cause for the rest is not known. Present in this sample are around 110,000 clones, 80% to 90% of which were seen just once. The ten top clones hold roughly 4.7% of the sample. The specimen was peripheral blood. These receptors originate from a man in his forties with acute or convalescent COVID-19.

This chain connects TRBV5-1 to TRBJ2-5, with 11 bases that match TRBD2. The CDR3 extends over 15 amino acids. Germline CDR1 and CDR2: SGHRS and YFSETQ. V shed 4 bases, J shed 7 bases, and the junction held 9 bases outside the gene matches. Here the CDR3 reads CASSGVGTSGGTQYF. DNA of the CDR3: TGCGCCAGCAGCGGCGTGGGGACTAGCGGAGGGACCCAGTACTTC. Full variable domain (remainder filled in from reference TRBV5-1 and TRBJ2-5): KAGVTQTPRYLIKTRGQQVTLSCSPISGHRSVSWYQQTPGQGLQFLFEYFSETQRNKGNFPGRFSGRQFSNSRSEMNVSTLELGDSALYLCASSGVGTSGGTQYFGPGTRLLVL.

This chain links TRBV9 with TRBJ2-1, with D possibly matching TRBD2 (6 bases). The V gene's germline CDR1 is SGDLS and CDR2 YYNGEE. V was shortened by 0 bases and J by 0 bases, with 10 bases between the two germline ends. This CDR3 contains 16 residues. CDR3 sequence reads: CASSVGVSGSYNEQFF. CDR3 coding DNA: TGTGCCAGCAGCGTAGGGGTTAGCGGCTCCTACAATGAGCAGTTCTTC.

This clone appeared once. The chain links TRBV19 to TRBJ1-4; D is uncertain. The germline V and J ends were trimmed by 10 bases and 6 bases, with 9 bases remaining between them. Germline values: CDR1 LNHDA, CDR2 SQIVND (reference sequence). The CDR3 runs to 11 residues. The CDR3 sequence: CAIVVDEKLFF. The CDR3 DNA follows: TGTGCCATAGTAGTTGATGAAAAACTGTTTTTT.

V gene TRBV7-9 combines with J gene TRBJ1-1, with 8 positions matching TRBD1. The CDR3 length is 15 residues. V lost 0 bases and J lost 11; bases outside the gene matches: 11. Germline V gene sequence: CDR1 SEHNR, CDR2 FQNEAQ (reference sequence). CDR3 residues: CASSLAVAPDRGAFF. DNA of the CDR3: TGTGCCAGCAGCTTAGCAGTTGCCCCCGACAGGGGCGCTTTCTTT.

This clone has a single count. The chain carries TRBV9 and TRBJ2-5, with D unresolved. CDR1 and CDR2 from the germline V gene are SGDLS and YYNGEE. The CDR3 runs to 15 residues. Trimming removed 0 bases from V and 2 bases from J, with 11 bases in between. The CDR3 bases are TGTGCCAGCAGCGTAGGCGGAGTAGCACAAGAGACCCAGTACTTC. It encodes CASSVGGVAQETQYF.

The V call is TRBV5-1, the J call TRBJ1-2; 7 bases match TRBD1. Germline V CDR1 and CDR2: SGHRS, YFSETQ. Unmatched junction bases numbered 3, after V lost 4 bases and J lost 0 bases. The CDR3 loop spans 14 amino acids. The CDR3 bases are TGCGCCAGCAGCCGGGACAGCCCTAACTATGGCTACACCTTC. Translating it yields CASSRDSPNYGYTF. The complete variable domain, with remaining parts taken from reference TRBV5-1 and TRBJ1-2, reads KAGVTQTPRYLIKTRGQQVTLSCSPISGHRSVSWYQQTPGQGLQFLFEYFSETQRNKGNFPGRFSGRQFSNSRSEMNVSTLELGDSALYLCASSRDSPNYGYTFGSGTRLTVV.

The chain has TRBV9 and TRBJ1-6; D unclear. The V end lost 3 bases, the J end lost 10 bases, and 17 bases lay between the germline ends. From germline, CDR1 is SGDLS and CDR2 YYNGEE. CDR3 length: 15 amino acids. The CDR3 sequence: CASSAGGSNFSPLHF. CDR3 DNA sequence: TGTGCCAGCAGCGCGGGTGGGTCCAATTTCTCACCCCTCCACTTT.

V and J are TRBV6-6 and TRBJ2-3, with TRBD2 matching over 7 bases. The CDR3 is made up of 15 amino acids. With 6 bases clipped from V and 1 base from J, the junction kept 7 bases outside the gene matches. Germline V gene lookup returns CDR1 MNHNY and CDR2 SVGAGI (reference sequence). CDR3 residues: CASRTSRVGTDTQYF. The CDR3 nucleotides read TGTGCCAGCAGGACTAGCCGGGTGGGCACAGATACGCAGTATTTT.

This clone was counted only a few times. This chain joins TRBV7-9 and TRBJ1-1, with TRBD1 matching over 7 bases. The CDR3 is made up of 13 amino acids. Germline loops: CDR1 SEHNR, CDR2 FQNEAQ (reference sequence). Trimming cost V 5 bases and J 4 bases; bases outside gene matches: 4. CDR3 sequence reads: CASSHDRVTEAFF. DNA of the CDR3: TGTGCCAGCAGCCACGACAGGGTCACTGAAGCTTTCTTT.

The chain carries TRBV24-1 and TRBJ2-7; D perhaps matches TRBD1 (5 bases). V shed 0 bases and J shed 4 bases, with 12 bases lying between them. Per germline, CDR1 KGHDR and CDR2 SFDVKD. The CDR3 totals 15 residues. The CDR3 region is CATSDLHSPGYEQYF. CDR3 coding DNA: TGTGCCACCAGTGATTTGCACTCCCCAGGGTACGAGCAGTACTTC.

The chain has TRBV19 and TRBJ1-1; TRBD1 agrees at 8 bases. V gave up 5 bases and J gave up 1 base; unmatched junction bases: 18. CDR1 is LNHDA, CDR2 SQIVND, per germline (reference sequence). The CDR3 covers 19 residues. CDR3 in amino acids: CASSWGKPGTGPPNTEAFF. The CDR3 DNA reads as TGTGCCAGTAGTTGGGGGAAACCCGGGACAGGACCCCCGAACACTGAAGCTTTCTTT.

The chain employs TRBV19 and TRBJ1-6; 8 positions agree with TRBD1. The germline gives CDR1 LNHDA, CDR2 SQIVND (reference sequence). The V gene end was trimmed by 2 bases and the J gene end by 7 bases; junction bases not matched to a gene: 10. This CDR3 contains 17 residues. CDR3 nucleotides: TGTGCCAGTAGTATATCCTCCGGGACAGGTATAAATTCACCCCTCCACTTT. This translates into CASSISSGTGINSPLHF.

V and J are TRBV18 and TRBJ1-4; 8 bases map to TRBD1. The germline gives CDR1 KGHSH, CDR2 LQKENI. J was trimmed by 8 bases and V by 6 bases; bases with no gene match: 8. This CDR3 is built from 14 residues. CDR3 nucleotide sequence: TGTGCCAGCTCGTACAGGGGGGATGGCGAAAAACTGTTTTTT. Protein sequence: CASSYRGDGEKLFF.

The genes are TRBV3-1 (or the pseudogene TRBV3-2) and TRBJ1-1, with 12 bases aligning to TRBD1. Trimming removed 0 bases from V and 2 bases from J; junction bases left unmatched: 7. The CDR3 is made up of 18 amino acids. The germline V gene has CDR1 LGHDT and CDR2 YNNKEL (reference sequence). The CDR3 DNA reads as TGTGCCAGCAGCCAAGAGGTCGGGACAGGGGGCTTTAACACTGAAGCTTTCTTT. This translates into CASSQEVGTGGFNTEAFF.

The chain uses TRBV18 and TRBJ1-1; tentatively, D is TRBD1 (6 bases). Trimming removed 2 bases at V and 8 bases at J, with 12 bases between. The CDR3 spans 13 residues. CDR1 and CDR2 (germline): KGHSH, LQKENI. CDR3 residues: CASSPDTGREAFF. The CDR3 nucleotides read TGTGCCAGCTCACCAGATACAGGGCGAGAAGCTTTCTTT.

The chain uses TRBV11-1 and TRBJ2-7; D ambiguous. The germline V gene has CDR1 SGHAT and CDR2 FQDESV (reference sequence). The V and J ends lost 1 base and 7 bases respectively, with 11 bases between them. This CDR3 has 13 residues. CDR3 sequence (DNA): TGTGCCAGCAGCTTAGTTGAGGCTACAGAGCAGTACTTC. Amino acid sequence: CASSLVEATEQYF.

This clone occurred once. The rearrangement joins TRBV19 to TRBJ1-1; 8 bases are shared with TRBD1. The CDR3 totals 16 residues. Per germline, CDR1 LNHDA and CDR2 SQIVND (reference sequence). V gave up 2 bases and J gave up 1 base; unmatched junction bases: 6. Here the CDR3 DNA reads TGTGCCAGTAGTATATTGGCAGGGGGCACGAACACTGAAGCTTTCTTT. Encoded protein: CASSILAGGTNTEAFF.

The V gene is TRBV19, the J gene TRBJ1-5, with 10 bases identical to TRBD1. CDR3 length: 16 residues. V gave up 0 bases and J gave up 4 bases; unmatched junction bases: 3. Per the germline V gene, CDR1 is LNHDA and CDR2 is SQIVND (reference sequence). The CDR3 region has the DNA TGTGCCAGTAGTATAGAGAGGGGACAGGGGAATCAGCCCCAGCATTTT. Residues: CASSIERGQGNQPQHF.

This sequence joins TRBV19 and TRBJ2-5; TRBD1 matches 8 bases. Per the germline V gene, CDR1 is LNHDA and CDR2 is SQIVND (reference sequence). V dropped 1 base and J dropped 5; count of bases not matched to a gene: 3. This CDR3 has 14 amino acids. Here the CDR3 DNA reads TGTGCCAGTAGTATAGCACAGGGGGGTGAGACCCAGTACTTC. Translating it yields CASSIAQGGETQYF.

V gene TRBV19 combines with J gene TRBJ1-4; D not certain. Germline V lookup: CDR1 LNHDA, CDR2 SQIVND (reference sequence). The CDR3 is 13 amino acids. V was shortened by 8 bases and J by 5 bases, with 12 bases between the two germline ends. Here the CDR3 DNA reads TGTGCCAGTCCGGGGAAGGTGAATGAAAAACTGTTTTTT. Its translation: CASPGKVNEKLFF.

The V call is TRBV7-2, the J call TRBJ2-7, with D tentatively TRBD2 (6 bases). V was clipped by 5 bases and J by 0 bases, with 17 bases between them. This CDR3 region has 16 residues. The germline V gene encodes CDR1 SGHTA and CDR2 FQGNSA. CDR3: CASSLRRDSSSYEQYF. The CDR3 coding sequence is TGTGCCAGCAGCCTGCGCCGGGACTCTAGCTCCTACGAGCAGTACTTC.

The chain links TRBV4-1 to TRBJ2-3; 13 bases align to TRBD2. This CDR3 is built from 17 residues. Per germline, CDR1 MGHRA and CDR2 YSYEKL. V shed 2 bases and J 5 bases; nucleotides not matched to a gene: 7. In DNA, the CDR3 is TGCGCCAGCAGCCAAACCCCGGGACTAGCGGGAAGAGATACGCAGTATTTT. Protein sequence: CASSQTPGLAGRDTQYF.

This rearrangement joins TRBV3-1 (or the pseudogene TRBV3-2) to TRBJ1-3; D unresolved. The V gene's germline CDR1 is LGHDT and CDR2 YNNKEL (reference sequence). The V and J ends lost 1 base and 0 bases respectively, with 10 bases between them. CDR3 length equals 16 residues. The CDR3 sequence is CASSQGLPSSGNTIYF. The CDR3, as DNA: TGTGCCAGCAGCCAAGGTCTGCCGAGCTCTGGAAACACCATATATTTT.

This chain links TRBV25-1 with TRBJ1-1, with a weak D call TRBD1 (6 bases). The CDR3 runs to 13 residues. Germline lookup yields CDR1 MGHDK and CDR2 SYGVNS. V lost 7 bases to trimming and J lost 4 bases, with 13 bases between them. CDR3 nucleotides: TGTGCCAGCACTATAGGGGGTGGCACTGAAGCTTTCTTT. It is translated as CASTIGGGTEAFF.

The chain links TRBV7-2 to TRBJ1-6; tentative D call: TRBD1 (5 bases). The CDR3 loop spans 15 amino acids. Trimming left V 1 base short and J 9 bases short, with 13 bases between. The germline gives CDR1 SGHTA, CDR2 FQGNSA. This CDR3 is CASSLVPGGFSPLHF. CDR3 coding DNA: TGTGCCAGCAGCTTAGTCCCCGGGGGATTTTCACCCCTCCACTTT.

The CDR3 reads CASSPVAGQGAYEQYF. DNA of the CDR3: TGTGCCAGCAGCCCGGTCGCCGGACAGGGGGCATACGAGCAGTACTTC. The chain couples TRBV7-6 to TRBJ2-7, with 11 bases fitting TRBD1. The J segment lost 4 bases and the V segment lost 5 bases, leaving 10 bases of the junction unmatched. The CDR3 spans 16 residues. CDR1 and CDR2 from the germline V gene are SGHVS and FNYEAQ.